This T cell receptor (beta chain) is drawn from a study of radiation and T cells in renal cell carcinoma. Assay used: immunoSEQ multiplex PCR; TCRdb lists only in-frame clones, some missing. Seen here are roughly 86,000 clones, over 80% observed once, and the top ten hold more than 9%. Time point specified: blood 4 weeks post-SBRT, at nephrectomy. Regarding treatment: 15 Gy SBRT to primary tumor, nephrectomy 4 weeks later. The tumor was a clear cell renal cell carcinoma. This CDR3 is 13 amino acids long. The V gene lost 4 bases and the J gene lost 0 bases, with 8 bases spanning the gap. Germline values: CDR1 GTSNPN, CDR2 SVGIG (reference sequence).

The sequence was collected from a man in his fifties or sixties with renal cell carcinoma. Here the sequenced sample was blood, taken from a patient whose treatment included radiotherapy and nephrectomy. This chain links TRBV30 with TRBJ2-3, with D uncertain. The CDR3 is CAWKGPSTDTQYF. The CDR3 DNA is TGTGCCTGGAAGGGTCCCAGCACAGATACGCAGTATTTT.